This TCR beta chain was profiled in a study of high-grade serous ovarian cancer treatment subgroups. Study context: Samples averaged about 15,000 reads and 6,900 or so unique TCR beta rearrangements.

Trimming cost V 6 bases and J 6 bases, with 14 bases left between them. CDR1 is MDHEN, CDR2 SYDVKM, per germline. The CDR3 is 13 residues long. The tumor samples were collected prior to definitive surgery or chemotherapy. A word on this clone: What it binds is unknown.

TCRdb's table, derived via immunoSEQ multiplex PCR, lists solely in-frame clones and lacks some. The sample shows fewer than 20,000 clones, roughly 70% of them seen only once. Study findings and constraints: Higher neoantigen levels went with greater TCR clonal relatedness. Same-patient tumor repertoires overlapped at roughly 0.1 to 0.79; different patients barely overlapped. Spatial context was lost because tumors were sequenced in bulk.

Sequences were obtained from tumor tissue. This receptor was identified in a human donor with high-grade serous ovarian cancer. This sequence joins TRBV28 and TRBJ1-2, with D maybe TRBD1 (5 bases). For the CDR3, the DNA is TGTGCCAGCAGATCGTCAGGGCGGAATGGCTACACCTTC. Translated, it gives CASRSSGRNGYTF.